This T cell receptor beta chain appears in the sequencing data of a study of post-analysis software for immune sequencing data. About this clonotype itself: The antigen remains unidentified.

Study outcomes and limitations: A handful of TRBV segments, including TRBV5-6, TRBV5-1 and TRBV20-1, were more frequent in patients than controls.

Germline V gives CDR1 MNHEY, CDR2 SMNVEV (reference sequence). V was clipped by 5 bases and J by 0 bases, with 14 bases between them. This CDR3 has 15 residues. Presence of unique molecular identifiers characterized the TCR beta cDNA libraries. Using its own MiXCR run on the PCR reads, TCRdb lists one record per CDR3 protein. The table shows about 770,000 distinct CDR3 sequences, with approximately 44% occurring only once. This sequence joins TRBV27 and TRBJ2-7; D possibly uses TRBD1 or TRBD2 (5 bases each). Sequenced input: blood. The receptor was derived from a girl aged 10-17 years with multiple sclerosis. CDR3 in amino acids: CASSPRDAVSYEQYF. CDR3 sequence (DNA): TGTGCCAGCAGTCCCCGGGACGCCGTCTCCTACGAGCAGTACTTC.